This T cell receptor beta chain was sequenced for a study of shared clonotypes between healthy human individuals (TCRdb year 2020). Some background on the complete study: The cohort comprised two women and a few men aged 18 to 49 years. For each donor, CD4 naive and CD4 memory were each given three plates, CD8 naive was given two plates, and CD8 memory was given one plate. To estimate repertoire size and how much clonotypes are shared between individuals, the study performed deep sequencing of blood TCR repertoires from 4 to 6 healthy adults. Different laboratories and diverse techniques were used to prepare libraries and sequence TCR repertoires, to increase sequencing depth and limit assay-specific biases. Per donor, leukapheresis produced somewhere between about 0.94 and 8.9 billion PBMCs. Points the paper makes about the study in general: About 4.5% of naive CD4, 3% to 3.5% of naive CD8, approximately 2% of memory CD4, and around 0.42% of memory CD8 clonotypes were shared across a few donors. The genetic and exposure-history diversity represented was limited by the small number of donors. Higher generation probabilities were observed for clonotypes shared by all four sorted-subset donors than for non-shared clonotypes. Sampling was restricted to blood, and TCR repertoires in tissues likely differ from the TCR repertoires found in blood. Rarefaction of sorted-subset datasets indicated incomplete sequencing despite the large sequencing depth. Estimated clonotype richness was generally larger for naive than for memory subsets. Pairwise subsampling indicated that sequencing depth was expected to affect the degree of clonotype sharing among donors.

Comment on this clone: Its antigen has not been determined. No quality values exist for individual bases; no much larger clone is one base distant.

Using the deep immunoSEQ assay, multiplex PCR amplified TCR CDR3 regions from genomic DNA. Extracted genomic DNA from each cell subset was distributed evenly across all wells of several immunoSEQ 96-well plates, and each plate was treated as a replicate. For sorted subsets, about 200 ng genomic DNA, equal to 30,000 or so T cell genomes, was loaded into each replicate PCR. Purified libraries were quantified with a Qubit 3.0 fluorometer, sized on a Bioanalyzer 2100, and re-quantified with the KAPA Library Quantification kit. Every immunoSEQ 96-well plate was sequenced on a dedicated single-read 150-cycle Illumina NextSeq 550 flow cell. For the original study's pipeline: The immunoSEQ output contained only junctional sequences without quality scores, so filtering could not match that applied to full-length reads. Sequences were annotated with PyIR, a Python wrapper for IgBLAST v1.9, and V/J genes and CDR3 were assigned using IMGT germline references. Reads with weak V/J assignments (E-value above 1e-6), missing CDR3, stop codons, out-of-frame junctions, or ambiguous translated residues were removed. A V3J clonotype was defined by an identical inferred V gene, J gene, and CDR3 amino acid sequence. Percentage overlap between repertoires was computed as shared unique clonotypes divided by the size of the smaller repertoire. RTK rarefaction, the Chao1 estimator, and Recon v2.1 estimates of unobserved clonotypes were used to assess repertoire richness. OLGA was used to compute generation probabilities for all TCRbeta clonotypes that the gDNA method yielded from several donors. TCRdb obtained this table from immuneACCESS and retained in-frame rearrangements with V and J assigned. These tables miss some clones; where compared with another copy, unresolved V genes account for less than half of the shortfall, and the remainder is unexplained. V and J calls and clone size are copied from that table; D and trimming were computed from the DNA. The sample records roughly 2,000,000 clones, over 85% of which are singletons. The leading ten clones occupy more than 0.95% of the sample.

For the CD8 naive samples, CD45RO-negative cells were positively selected for CCR7, yielding a CD45RA+CCR7+ population from which TemRA cells were excluded. Donors were healthy HIV-negative adults with no recently reported acute infections or vaccinations. Every donor was a Caucasian adult residing in Nashville, Tennessee, USA. After blood collection by leukapheresis, PBMCs were isolated using Ficoll-Histopaque density gradient centrifugation and then cryopreserved in the vapor phase of liquid nitrogen. Purity and quantity of every magnetically sorted T cell population were checked by analytical flow cytometry. Genomic DNA was isolated from every sorted fraction and measured by UV absorbance on a Nanodrop 2000c. The CDR3 measures 11 amino acids from cysteine to phenylalanine. Kept here is only the CDR3 DNA, which spans 33 bases and is read in frame from base 1. The V and J ends are trimmed by 1 base and 4 bases, leaving 5 bases between them. CDR1 and CDR2 were assigned from the germline V gene (reference sequence) as GTSNPN and SVGIG.

Here the chain combines TRBV30 and TRBJ2-7; the D gene is perhaps TRBD1, from 5 matching bases. This receptor was taken from a man younger than 30 in good health. Specimen: naive CD8+ T cells sorted from blood. In light of the paper, this sample's cell subset or site label describes: CD45RA+CCR7+. The CDR3 protein: CAWSGQYEQYF. The nucleotide sequence reads TGTGCCTGGAGTGGACAGTACGAGCAGTACTTC.